This T cell receptor beta chain was captured by sequencing in a study of blood T cell repertoires in COVID-19. The V and J ends lost 2 bases and 6 bases, in that order; junction bases with no gene match: 6. Germline loops: CDR1 MNHEY, CDR2 SVGAGI. The CDR3 runs to 15 residues. Participant-reported clinical history was the basis for cohort assignment. Produced via immunoSEQ multiplex PCR; TCRdb's table is partial and in-frame only. The data hold roughly 430,000 clones, with roughly 88% observed a single time. The specimen was PBMCs or T cells enriched from blood (not recorded which). The chain combines TRBV6-5 with TRBJ1-1; TRBD1 matches at 10 bases. This TCR came from a woman in her thirties or forties with acute COVID-19. CDR3 in amino acids: CASSYPPDRGAEAFF. CDR3 sequence (DNA): TGTGCCAGCAGTTACCCCCCGGACAGGGGGGCTGAAGCTTTCTTT.